The source of this TCR beta chain is a study of shared clonotypes between healthy human individuals. Notes on the study in general: Memory subsets generally showed smaller estimated richness than naive subsets did.

The study drew all its donors from Caucasian adults living in Nashville, Tennessee. Splitting of CD4+ cells produced CD45RA+ naive and CD45RA-negative memory subsets. This clone occurred once. Its antigen remains unidentified. The CDR3 has 14 amino acids. Germline trimming cut 8 bases from V and 5 bases from J; bases unmatched to any gene: 10. Germline V lookup: CDR1 GTSNPN, CDR2 SVGIG (reference sequence). The method was immunoSEQ multiplex PCR; TCRdb's version includes in-frame clones alone and lacks a portion of them. This table holds 2 million or so clones, 85% to 95% found once. This clonotype was obtained from a man in his late teens or twenties in good health. V is TRBV30 and J is TRBJ2-1; the match to TRBD2 covers 9 bases. The sequenced material came from naive CD4+ T cells sorted from blood. The subset was: CD45RA+ positively selected. CDR3 DNA: TGTGCCCAAACCGGGACTAGCAAGAACAATGAGCAGTTCTTC. Its translation: CAQTGTSKNNEQFF.